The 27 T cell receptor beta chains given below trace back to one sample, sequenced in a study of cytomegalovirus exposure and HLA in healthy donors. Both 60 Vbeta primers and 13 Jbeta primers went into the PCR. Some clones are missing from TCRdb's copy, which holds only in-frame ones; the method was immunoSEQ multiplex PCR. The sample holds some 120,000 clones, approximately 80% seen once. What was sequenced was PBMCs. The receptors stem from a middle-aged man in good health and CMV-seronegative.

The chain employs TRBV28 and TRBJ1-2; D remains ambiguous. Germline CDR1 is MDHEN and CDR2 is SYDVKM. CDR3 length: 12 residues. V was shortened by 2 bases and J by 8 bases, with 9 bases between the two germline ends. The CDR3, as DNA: TGTGCCAGCAGTTTAACCGAGTGGGGCTACACCTTC. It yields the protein CASSLTEWGYTF.

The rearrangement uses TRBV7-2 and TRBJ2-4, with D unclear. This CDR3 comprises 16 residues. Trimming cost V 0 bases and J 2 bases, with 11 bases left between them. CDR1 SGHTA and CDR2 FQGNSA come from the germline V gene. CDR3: CASSLAGTVSKNIQYF. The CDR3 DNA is TGTGCCAGCAGCTTAGCGGGTACAGTATCCAAAAACATTCAGTACTTC. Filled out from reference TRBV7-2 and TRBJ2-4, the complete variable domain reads GAGVSQSPSNKVTEKGKDVELRCDPISGHTALYWYRQSLGQGLEFLIYFQGNSAPDKSGLPSDRFSAERTGGSVSTLTIQRTQQEDSAVYLCASSLAGTVSKNIQYFGAGTRLSVL.

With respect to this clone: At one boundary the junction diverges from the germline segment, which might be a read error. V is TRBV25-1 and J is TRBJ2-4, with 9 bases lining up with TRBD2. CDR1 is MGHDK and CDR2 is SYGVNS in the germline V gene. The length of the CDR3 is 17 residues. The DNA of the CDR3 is TGTGCCAGCAGTGAATCCAGCGGGGGGCCCTTCAAAAACAGTCAGTACTTC. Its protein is CASSESSGGPFKNSQYF.

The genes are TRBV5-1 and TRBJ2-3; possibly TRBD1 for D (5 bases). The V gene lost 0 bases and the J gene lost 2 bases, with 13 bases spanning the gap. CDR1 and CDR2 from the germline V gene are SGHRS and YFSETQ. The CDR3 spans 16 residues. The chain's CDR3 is CASSLGQQFNTDTQYF. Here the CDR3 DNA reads TGCGCCAGCAGCTTGGGACAGCAATTCAACACAGATACGCAGTATTTT.

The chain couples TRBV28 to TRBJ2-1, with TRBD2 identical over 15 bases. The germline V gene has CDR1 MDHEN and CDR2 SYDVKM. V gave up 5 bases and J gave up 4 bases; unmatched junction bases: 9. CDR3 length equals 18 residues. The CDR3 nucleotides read TGTGCCAGCAGTCTCCGTCCCGGGACTAGCGGGAGGTACAATGAGCAGTTCTTC. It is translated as CASSLRPGTSGRYNEQFF.

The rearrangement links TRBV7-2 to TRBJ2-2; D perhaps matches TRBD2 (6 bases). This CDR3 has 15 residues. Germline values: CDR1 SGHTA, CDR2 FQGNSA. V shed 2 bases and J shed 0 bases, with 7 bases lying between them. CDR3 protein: CASSLRGSNTGELFF. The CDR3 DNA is TGTGCCAGCAGCTTACGGGGGTCGAACACCGGGGAGCTGTTTTTT. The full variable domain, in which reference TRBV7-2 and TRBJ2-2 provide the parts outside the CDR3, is GAGVSQSPSNKVTEKGKDVELRCDPISGHTALYWYRQSLGQGLEFLIYFQGNSAPDKSGLPSDRFSAERTGGSVSTLTIQRTQQEDSAVYLCASSLRGSNTGELFFGEGSRLTVL.

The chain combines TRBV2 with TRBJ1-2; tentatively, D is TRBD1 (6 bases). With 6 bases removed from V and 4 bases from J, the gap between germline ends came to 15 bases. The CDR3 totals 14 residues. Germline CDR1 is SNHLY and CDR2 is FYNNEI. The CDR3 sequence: CASRAPGQTYGYTF. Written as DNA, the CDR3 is TGTGCCAGCAGGGCACCGGGACAAACCTATGGCTACACCTTC.

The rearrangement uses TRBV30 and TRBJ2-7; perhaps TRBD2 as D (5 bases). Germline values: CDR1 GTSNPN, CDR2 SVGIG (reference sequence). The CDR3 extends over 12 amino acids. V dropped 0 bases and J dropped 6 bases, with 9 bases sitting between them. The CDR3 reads CAWSVLDSEQYF. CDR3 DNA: TGTGCCTGGAGTGTTTTGGACTCCGAGCAGTACTTC.

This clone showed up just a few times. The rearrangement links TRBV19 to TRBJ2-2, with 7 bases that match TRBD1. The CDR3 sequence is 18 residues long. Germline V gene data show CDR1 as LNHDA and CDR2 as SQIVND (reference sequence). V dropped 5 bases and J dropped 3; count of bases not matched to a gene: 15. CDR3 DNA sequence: TGTGCCAGTAGTCCGAGAGGCCCACAGGGGTGGGACACCGGGGAGCTGTTTTTT. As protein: CASSPRGPQGWDTGELFF.

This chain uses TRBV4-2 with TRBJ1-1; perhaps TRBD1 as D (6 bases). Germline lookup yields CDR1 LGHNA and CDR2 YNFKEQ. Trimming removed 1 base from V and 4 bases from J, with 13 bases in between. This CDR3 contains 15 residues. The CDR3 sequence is CASSQVGGAGTEAFF. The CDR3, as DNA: TGTGCCAGCAGCCAAGTGGGGGGGGCCGGCACTGAAGCTTTCTTT.

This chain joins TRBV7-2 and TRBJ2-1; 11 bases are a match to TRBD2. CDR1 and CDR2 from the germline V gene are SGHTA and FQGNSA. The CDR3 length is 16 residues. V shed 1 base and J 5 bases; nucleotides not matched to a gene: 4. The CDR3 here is CASSLGGTSGDNEQFF. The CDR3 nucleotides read TGTGCCAGCAGCTTAGGGGGGACTAGCGGAGACAATGAGCAGTTCTTC.

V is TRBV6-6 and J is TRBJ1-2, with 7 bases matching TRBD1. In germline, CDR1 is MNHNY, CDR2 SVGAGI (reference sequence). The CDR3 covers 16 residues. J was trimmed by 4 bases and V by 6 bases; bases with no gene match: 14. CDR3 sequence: CASSRKPGQSFYGYTF. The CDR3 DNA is TGTGCCAGCAGCCGGAAACCGGGACAGTCTTTCTATGGCTACACCTTC.

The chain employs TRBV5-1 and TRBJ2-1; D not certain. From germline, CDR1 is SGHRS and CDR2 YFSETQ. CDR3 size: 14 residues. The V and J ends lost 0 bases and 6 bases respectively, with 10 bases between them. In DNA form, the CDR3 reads TGCGCCAGCAGCTTGGTTCCTAGATCCAATGAGCAGTTCTTC. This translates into CASSLVPRSNEQFF.

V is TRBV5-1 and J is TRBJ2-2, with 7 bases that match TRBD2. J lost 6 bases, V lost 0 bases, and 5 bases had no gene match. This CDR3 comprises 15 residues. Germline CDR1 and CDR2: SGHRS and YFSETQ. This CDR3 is CASSLGTRRAGELFF. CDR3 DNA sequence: TGCGCCAGCAGCTTGGGGACTAGGAGGGCCGGGGAGCTGTTTTTT.

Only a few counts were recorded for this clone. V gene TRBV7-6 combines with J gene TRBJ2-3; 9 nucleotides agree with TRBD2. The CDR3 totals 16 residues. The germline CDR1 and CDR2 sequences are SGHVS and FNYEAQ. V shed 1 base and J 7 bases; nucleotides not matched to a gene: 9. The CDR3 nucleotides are TGTGCCAGCAGCTTAGGAGTAGCGGGGGCCCTCTATACGCAGTATTTT. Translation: CASSLGVAGALYTQYF. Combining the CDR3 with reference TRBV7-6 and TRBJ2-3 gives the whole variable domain GAGVSQSPRYKVTKRGQDVALRCDPISGHVSLYWYRQALGQGPEFLTYFNYEAQQDKSGLPNDRFSAERPEGSISTLTIQRTEQRDSAMYRCASSLGVAGALYTQYFGPGTRLTVL.

The CDR3 region is CASSQVPDSSYEQYF. As DNA, the CDR3 is TGCGCCAGCAGCCAAGTCCCCGACAGCTCCTACGAGCAGTACTTC. This rearrangement joins TRBV4-1 to TRBJ2-7; D possibly corresponds to TRBD1 (5 bases). Deletions cut 1 base from V and 0 bases from J, with 10 bases between. The CDR3 consists of 15 residues. Germline V lookup: CDR1 MGHRA, CDR2 YSYEKL.

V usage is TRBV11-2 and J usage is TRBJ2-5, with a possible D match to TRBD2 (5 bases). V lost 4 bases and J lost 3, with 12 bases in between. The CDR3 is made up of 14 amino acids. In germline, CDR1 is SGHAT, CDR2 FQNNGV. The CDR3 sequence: CASSSEVGEETQYF. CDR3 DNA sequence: TGTGCCAGCAGCTCGGAGGTCGGGGAAGAGACCCAGTACTTC.

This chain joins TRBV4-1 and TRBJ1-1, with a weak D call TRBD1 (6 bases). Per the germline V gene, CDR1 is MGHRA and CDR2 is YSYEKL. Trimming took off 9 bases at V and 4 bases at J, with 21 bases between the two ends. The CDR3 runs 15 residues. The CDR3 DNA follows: TGCGCCAGTTGTGAATGGGGGGGCCGGGGCACTGAAGCTTTCTTT. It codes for CASCEWGGRGTEAFF.

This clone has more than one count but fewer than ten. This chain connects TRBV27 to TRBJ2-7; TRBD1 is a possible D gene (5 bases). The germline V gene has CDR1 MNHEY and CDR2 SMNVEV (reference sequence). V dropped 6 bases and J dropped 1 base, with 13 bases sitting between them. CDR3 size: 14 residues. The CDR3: CASRGQGLSYEQYF. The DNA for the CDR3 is TGTGCCAGCAGGGGGCAGGGATTGTCCTACGAGCAGTACTTC.

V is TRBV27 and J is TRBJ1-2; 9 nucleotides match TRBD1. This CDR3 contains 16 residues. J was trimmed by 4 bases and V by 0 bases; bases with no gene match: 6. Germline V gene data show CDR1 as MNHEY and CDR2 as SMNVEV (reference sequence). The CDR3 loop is CASSLSPGTGFYGYTF. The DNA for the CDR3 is TGTGCCAGCAGTTTATCACCCGGGACAGGGTTCTATGGCTACACCTTC.

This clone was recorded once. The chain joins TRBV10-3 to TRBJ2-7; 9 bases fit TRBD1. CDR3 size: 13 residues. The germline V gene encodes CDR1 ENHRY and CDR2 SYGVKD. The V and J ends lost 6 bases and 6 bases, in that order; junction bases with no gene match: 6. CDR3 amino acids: CAIRRTGDLEQYF. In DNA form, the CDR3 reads TGTGCCATCAGGAGGACAGGGGACCTCGAGCAGTACTTC.

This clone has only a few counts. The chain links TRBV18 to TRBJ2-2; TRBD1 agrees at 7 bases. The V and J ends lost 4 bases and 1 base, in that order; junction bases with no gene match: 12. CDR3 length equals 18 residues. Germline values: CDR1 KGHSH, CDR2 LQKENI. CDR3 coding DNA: TGTGCCAGCTCACAAGGGGGCGGTGCTAGTCTGAACACCGGGGAGCTGTTTTTT. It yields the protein CASSQGGGASLNTGELFF.

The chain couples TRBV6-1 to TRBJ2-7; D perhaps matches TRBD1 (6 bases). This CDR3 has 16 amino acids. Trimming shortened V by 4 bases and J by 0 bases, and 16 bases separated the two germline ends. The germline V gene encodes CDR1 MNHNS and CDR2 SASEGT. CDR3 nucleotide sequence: TGTGCCAGCAGTGCAGGGGCAAACCACTACTCCTACGAGCAGTACTTC. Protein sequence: CASSAGANHYSYEQYF.

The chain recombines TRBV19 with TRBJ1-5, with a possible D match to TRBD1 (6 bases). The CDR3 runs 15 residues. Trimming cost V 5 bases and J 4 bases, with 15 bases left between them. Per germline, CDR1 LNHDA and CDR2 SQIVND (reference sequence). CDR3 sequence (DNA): TGTGCCAGTAGTTTACAACAGGGTCGGAATCAGCCCCAGCATTTT. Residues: CASSLQQGRNQPQHF.

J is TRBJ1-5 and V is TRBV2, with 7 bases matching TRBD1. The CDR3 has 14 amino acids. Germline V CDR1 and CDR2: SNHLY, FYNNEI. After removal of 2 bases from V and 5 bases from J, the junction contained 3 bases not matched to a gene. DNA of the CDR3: TGTGCCAGCAGTGAATCTACAGGGGATCAGCCCCAGCATTTT. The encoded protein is CASSESTGDQPQHF.

The CDR3 DNA is TGTGCCTGGAGTCGGGGACTAGCGGGAAGCAACGAGCAGTACTTC. It yields the protein CAWSRGLAGSNEQYF. The gene calls are TRBV30 and TRBJ2-7; 13 nucleotides agree with TRBD2. Trimming took 2 bases from V and 5 from J; bases not matched to a gene: 6. The length of the CDR3 is 15 residues. Germline loops: CDR1 GTSNPN, CDR2 SVGIG (reference sequence). The full variable domain, with the rest looked up from reference TRBV30 and TRBJ2-7, is SQTIHQWPATLVQPVGSPLSLECTVEGTSNPNLYWYRQAAGRGLQLLFYSVGIGQISSEVPQNLSASRPQDRQFILSSKKLLLSDSGFYLCAWSRGLAGSNEQYFGPGTRLTVT.

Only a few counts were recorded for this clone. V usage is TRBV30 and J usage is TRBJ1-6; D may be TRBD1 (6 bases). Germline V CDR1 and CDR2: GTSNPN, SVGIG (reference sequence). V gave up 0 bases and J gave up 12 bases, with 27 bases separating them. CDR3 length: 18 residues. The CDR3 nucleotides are TGTGCCTGGAGTGTCGACAGGAGTCCTTCCCAAAGCCGGGGACCCCTCCACTTT. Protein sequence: CAWSVDRSPSQSRGPLHF.